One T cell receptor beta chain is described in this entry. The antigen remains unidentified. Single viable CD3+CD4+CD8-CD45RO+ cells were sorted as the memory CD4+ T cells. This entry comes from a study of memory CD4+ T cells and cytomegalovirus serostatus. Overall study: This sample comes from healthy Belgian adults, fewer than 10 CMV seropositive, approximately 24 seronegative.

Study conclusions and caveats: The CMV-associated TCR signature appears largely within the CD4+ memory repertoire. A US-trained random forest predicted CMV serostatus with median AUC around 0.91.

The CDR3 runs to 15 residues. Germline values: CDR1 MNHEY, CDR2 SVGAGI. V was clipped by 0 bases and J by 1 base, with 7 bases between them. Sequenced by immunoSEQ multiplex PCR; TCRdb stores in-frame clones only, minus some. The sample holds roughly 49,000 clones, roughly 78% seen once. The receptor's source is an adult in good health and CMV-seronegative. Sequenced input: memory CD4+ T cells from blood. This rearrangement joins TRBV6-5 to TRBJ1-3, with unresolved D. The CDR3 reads CASSYSTGSGNTIYF. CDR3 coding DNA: TGTGCCAGCAGTTACTCGACTGGTTCTGGAAACACCATATATTTT.